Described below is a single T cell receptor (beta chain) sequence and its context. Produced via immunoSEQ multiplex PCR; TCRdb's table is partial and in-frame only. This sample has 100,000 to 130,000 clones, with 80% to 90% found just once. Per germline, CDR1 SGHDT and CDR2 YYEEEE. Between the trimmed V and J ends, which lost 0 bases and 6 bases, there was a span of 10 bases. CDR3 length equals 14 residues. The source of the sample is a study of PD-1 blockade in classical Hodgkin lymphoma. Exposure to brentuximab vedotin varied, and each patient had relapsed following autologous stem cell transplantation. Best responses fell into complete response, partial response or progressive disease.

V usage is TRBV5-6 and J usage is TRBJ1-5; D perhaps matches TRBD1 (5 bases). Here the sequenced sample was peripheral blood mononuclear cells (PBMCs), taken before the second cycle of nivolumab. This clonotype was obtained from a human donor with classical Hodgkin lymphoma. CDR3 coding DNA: TGTGCCAGCAGCTTGGACGGGGGGATTCAGCCCCAGCATTTT. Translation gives CASSLDGGIQPQHF.